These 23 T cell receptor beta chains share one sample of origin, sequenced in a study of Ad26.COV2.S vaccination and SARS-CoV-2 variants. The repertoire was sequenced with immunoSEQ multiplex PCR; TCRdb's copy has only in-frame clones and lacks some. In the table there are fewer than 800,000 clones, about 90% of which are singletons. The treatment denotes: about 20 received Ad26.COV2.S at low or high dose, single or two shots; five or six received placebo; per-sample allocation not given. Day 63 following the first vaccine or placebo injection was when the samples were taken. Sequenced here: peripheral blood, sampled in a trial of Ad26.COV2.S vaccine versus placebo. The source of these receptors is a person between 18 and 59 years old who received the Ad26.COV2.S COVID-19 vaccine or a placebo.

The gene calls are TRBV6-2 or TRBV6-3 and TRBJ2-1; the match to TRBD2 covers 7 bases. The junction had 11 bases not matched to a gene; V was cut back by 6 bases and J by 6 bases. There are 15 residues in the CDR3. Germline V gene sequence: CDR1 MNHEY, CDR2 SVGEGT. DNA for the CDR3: TGTGCCAGCAGCCACGGGGCGGGGGTGCGCAATGAGCAGTTCTTC. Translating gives CASSHGAGVRNEQFF.

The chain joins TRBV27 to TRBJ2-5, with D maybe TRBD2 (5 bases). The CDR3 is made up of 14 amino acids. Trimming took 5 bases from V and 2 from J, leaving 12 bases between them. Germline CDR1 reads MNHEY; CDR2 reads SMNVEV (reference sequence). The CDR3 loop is CASSPWTGQETQYF. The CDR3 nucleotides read TGTGCCAGCAGTCCGTGGACGGGACAAGAGACCCAGTACTTC.

CDR3 residues: CASGQGFANTGELFF. The CDR3 bases are TGTGCCAGTGGACAGGGTTTTGCGAACACCGGGGAGCTGTTTTTT. The rearrangement links TRBV19 to TRBJ2-2; 8 bases match TRBD1. V lost 8 bases and J lost 0; bases outside the gene matches: 5. The CDR3 spans 15 residues. Germline V gene lookup returns CDR1 LNHDA and CDR2 SQIVND (reference sequence).

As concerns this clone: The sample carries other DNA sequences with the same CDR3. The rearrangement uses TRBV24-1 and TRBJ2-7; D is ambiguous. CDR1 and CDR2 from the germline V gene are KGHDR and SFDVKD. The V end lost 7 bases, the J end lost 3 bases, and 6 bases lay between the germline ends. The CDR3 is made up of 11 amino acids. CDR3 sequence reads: CATSRGYEQYF. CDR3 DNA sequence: TGTGCCACCAGCCGTGGCTACGAGCAGTACTTC.

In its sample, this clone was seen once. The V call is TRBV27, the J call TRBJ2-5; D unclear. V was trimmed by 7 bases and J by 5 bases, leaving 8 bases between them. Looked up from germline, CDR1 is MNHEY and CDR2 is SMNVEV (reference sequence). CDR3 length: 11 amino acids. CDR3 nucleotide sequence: TGTGCCAGCAAAATGGCGGAGACCCAGTACTTC. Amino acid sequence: CASKMAETQYF.

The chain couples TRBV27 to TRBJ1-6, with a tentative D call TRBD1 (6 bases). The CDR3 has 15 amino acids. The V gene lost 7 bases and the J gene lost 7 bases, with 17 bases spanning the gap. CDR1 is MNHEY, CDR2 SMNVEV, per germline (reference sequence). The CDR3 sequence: CASKVTGPTNSPLHF. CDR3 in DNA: TGTGCCAGCAAAGTAACAGGGCCGACCAATTCACCCCTCCACTTT.

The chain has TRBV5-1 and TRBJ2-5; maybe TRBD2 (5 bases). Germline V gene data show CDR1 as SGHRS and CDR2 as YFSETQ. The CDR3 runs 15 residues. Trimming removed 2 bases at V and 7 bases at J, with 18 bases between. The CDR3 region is CASSFWRGPVGTQYF. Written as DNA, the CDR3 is TGCGCCAGCAGCTTTTGGCGAGGGCCCGTTGGGACCCAGTACTTC. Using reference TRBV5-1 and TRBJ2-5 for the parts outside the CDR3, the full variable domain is KAGVTQTPRYLIKTRGQQVTLSCSPISGHRSVSWYQQTPGQGLQFLFEYFSETQRNKGNFPGRFSGRQFSNSRSEMNVSTLELGDSALYLCASSFWRGPVGTQYFGPGTRLLVL.

The CDR3: CASRPQGSGNTIYF. The CDR3 DNA reads as TGTGCCAGTAGACCCCAGGGCTCTGGAAACACCATATATTTT. The rearrangement uses TRBV19 and TRBJ1-3, with D perhaps matching TRBD1 (5 bases). Per germline, CDR1 LNHDA and CDR2 SQIVND (reference sequence). CDR3 length equals 14 residues. V dropped 6 bases and J dropped 0 bases, with 9 bases sitting between them.

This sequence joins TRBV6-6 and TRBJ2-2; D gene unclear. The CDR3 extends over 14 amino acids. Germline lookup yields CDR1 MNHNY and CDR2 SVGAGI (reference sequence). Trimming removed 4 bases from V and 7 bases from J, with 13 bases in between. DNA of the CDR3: TGTGCCAGCAGTTTAATTCCAGAAAGCGGGGAGCTGTTTTTT. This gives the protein CASSLIPESGELFF.

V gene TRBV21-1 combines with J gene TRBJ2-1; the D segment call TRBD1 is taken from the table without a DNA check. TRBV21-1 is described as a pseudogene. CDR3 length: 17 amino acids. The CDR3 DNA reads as TGTGCCAGCAGCAACCCTCCGGGACAGGGAATCTACAATGAGCAGTTCTTC. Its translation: CASSNPPGQGIYNEQFF.

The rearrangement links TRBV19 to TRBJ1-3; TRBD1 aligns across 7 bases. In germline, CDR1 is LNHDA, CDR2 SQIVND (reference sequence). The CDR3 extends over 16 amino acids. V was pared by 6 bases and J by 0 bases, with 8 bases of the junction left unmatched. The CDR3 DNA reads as TGTGCCAGTAGAAACCAGGACAGGAGCTCTGGAAACACCATATATTTT. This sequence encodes CASRNQDRSSGNTIYF.

CDR3 in amino acids: CASSLGGSYREAFF. The CDR3 DNA reads as TGTGCCAGCAGCTTAGGGGGGTCTTACCGGGAAGCTTTCTTT. The chain uses TRBV7-2 and TRBJ1-1; D perhaps matches TRBD1 (5 bases). The CDR3 length is 14 residues. Germline CDR1 is SGHTA and CDR2 is FQGNSA. The ends were cut back, 1 base at V and 8 bases at J, with 14 bases in the middle.

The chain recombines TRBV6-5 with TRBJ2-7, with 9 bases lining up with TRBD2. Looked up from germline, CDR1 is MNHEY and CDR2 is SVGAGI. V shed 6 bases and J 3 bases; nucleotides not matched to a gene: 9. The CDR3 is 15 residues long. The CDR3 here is CASRRLAAVNYEQYF. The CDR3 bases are TGTGCCAGCAGGCGACTAGCGGCGGTCAACTACGAGCAGTACTTC.

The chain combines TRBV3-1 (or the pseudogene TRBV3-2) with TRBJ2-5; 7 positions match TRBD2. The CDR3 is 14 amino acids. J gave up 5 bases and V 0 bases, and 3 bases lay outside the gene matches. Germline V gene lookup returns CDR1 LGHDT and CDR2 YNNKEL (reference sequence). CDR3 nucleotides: TGTGCCAGCAGCCAAGATCGGGACTATGAGACCCAGTACTTC. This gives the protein CASSQDRDYETQYF.

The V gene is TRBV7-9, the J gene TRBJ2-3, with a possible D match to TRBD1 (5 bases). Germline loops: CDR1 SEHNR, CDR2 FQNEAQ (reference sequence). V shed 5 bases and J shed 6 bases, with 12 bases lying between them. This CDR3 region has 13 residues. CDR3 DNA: TGTGCCAGCAGCCACTTTGGGGCCGATACGCAGTATTTT. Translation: CASSHFGADTQYF.

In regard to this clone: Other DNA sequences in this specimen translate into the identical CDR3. CDR3 coding DNA: TGCGCCAGCAGCTTGGCCGGGACTAGCGTGAATGAGCAGTTCTTC. Translation gives CASSLAGTSVNEQFF. The chain uses TRBV5-1 and TRBJ2-1, with TRBD2 matching 10 bases. Germline-derived CDR1 and CDR2 are SGHRS and YFSETQ. This CDR3 region has 15 residues. The junction had 4 bases not matched to a gene; V was cut back by 0 bases and J by 7 bases.

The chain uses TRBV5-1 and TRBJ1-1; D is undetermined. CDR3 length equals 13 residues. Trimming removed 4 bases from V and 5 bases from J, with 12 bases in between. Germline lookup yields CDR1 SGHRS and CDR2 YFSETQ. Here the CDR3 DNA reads TGCGCCAGCAGCCCCTGGGAGGGAACTGAAGCTTTCTTT. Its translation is CASSPWEGTEAFF.

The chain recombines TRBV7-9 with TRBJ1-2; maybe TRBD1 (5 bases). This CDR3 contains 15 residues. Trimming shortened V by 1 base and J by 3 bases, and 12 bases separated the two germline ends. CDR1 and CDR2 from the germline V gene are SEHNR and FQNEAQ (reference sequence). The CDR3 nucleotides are TGTGCCAGCAGCTTAGGGGGTGGCAGGGACTATGGCTACACCTTC. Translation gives CASSLGGGRDYGYTF. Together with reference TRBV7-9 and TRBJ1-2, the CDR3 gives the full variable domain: DTGVSQNPRHKITKRGQNVTFRCDPISEHNRLYWYRQTLGQGPEFLTYFQNEAQLEKSRLLSDRFSAERPKGSFSTLEIQRTEQGDSAMYLCASSLGGGRDYGYTFGSGTRLTVV.

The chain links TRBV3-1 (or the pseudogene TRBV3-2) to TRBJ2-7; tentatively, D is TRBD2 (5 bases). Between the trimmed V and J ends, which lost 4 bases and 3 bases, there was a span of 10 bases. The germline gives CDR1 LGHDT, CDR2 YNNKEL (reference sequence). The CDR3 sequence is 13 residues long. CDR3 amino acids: CASSRHEGYEQYF. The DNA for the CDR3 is TGTGCCAGCAGCCGACACGAGGGCTACGAGCAGTACTTC.

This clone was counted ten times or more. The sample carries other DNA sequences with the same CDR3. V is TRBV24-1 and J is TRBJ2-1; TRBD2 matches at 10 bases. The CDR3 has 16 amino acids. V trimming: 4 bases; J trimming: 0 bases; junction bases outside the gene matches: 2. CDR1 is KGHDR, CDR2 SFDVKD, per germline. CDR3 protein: CATSDPSGSSYNEQFF. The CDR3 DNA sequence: TGTGCCACCAGTGACCCTAGCGGGAGCTCCTACAATGAGCAGTTCTTC.

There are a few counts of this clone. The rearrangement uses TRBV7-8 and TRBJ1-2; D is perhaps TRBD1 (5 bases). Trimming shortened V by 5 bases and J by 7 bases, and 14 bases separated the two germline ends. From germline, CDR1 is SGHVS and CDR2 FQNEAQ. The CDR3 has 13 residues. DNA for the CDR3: TGTGCCAGCAGCCCAGGTCGGGGGGGTGGCTACACCTTC. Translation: CASSPGRGGGYTF.

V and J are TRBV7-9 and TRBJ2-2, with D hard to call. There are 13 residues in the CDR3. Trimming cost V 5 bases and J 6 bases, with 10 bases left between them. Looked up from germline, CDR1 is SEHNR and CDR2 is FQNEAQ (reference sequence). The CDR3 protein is CASSPPGSGELFF. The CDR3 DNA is TGTGCCAGCAGCCCCCCGGGTTCCGGGGAGCTGTTTTTT.

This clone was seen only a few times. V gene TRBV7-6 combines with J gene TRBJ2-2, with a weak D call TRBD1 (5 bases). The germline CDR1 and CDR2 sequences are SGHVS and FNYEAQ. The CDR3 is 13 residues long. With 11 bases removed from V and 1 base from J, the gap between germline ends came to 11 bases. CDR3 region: CAVPQGNTGELFF. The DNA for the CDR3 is TGTGCCGTCCCGCAGGGGAACACCGGGGAGCTGTTTTTT.